A selection of T cell receptor beta chains follows, all from one sample in a study of blood T cell repertoires in COVID-19. Method: immunoSEQ multiplex PCR; TCRdb's copy keeps in-frame clones and lacks some. The sample yields roughly 360,000 clones, around 87% seen once. The sample consisted of PBMCs or T cells enriched from blood (not recorded which). The receptor set was obtained from a woman aged 25 to 45 with acute COVID-19. Each CDR3 is given without its conserved first and last residue. D genes are given only for firm matches. Size values are once, few and many counts, or a class for expanded clones, and some rows have none.

D: NA; V: TRBV7-2; size: NA; CDR3: ASSPTVGTDTQY
D: NA; V: TRBV7-8; size: NA; CDR3: ASRAGGGSYEQY
D: NA; V: TRBV5-1; size: NA; CDR3: ASSLGQFYEQY
D: NA; V: TRBV5-8; size: NA; CDR3: ASSFYLLLAGNTIY
D: TRBD1; V: TRBV27; size: NA; CDR3: ASSLRVAGGNQPQH
D: TRBD1; V: TRBV5-7; size: once; CDR3: ASSWTGKDYGYT
D: TRBD1; V: TRBV6-5; size: NA; CDR3: ASSTQGALSEKLF
D: TRBD1; V: TRBV5-1; size: NA; CDR3: ASSQQGAGEQY
D: TRBD1; V: TRBV2; size: NA; CDR3: ASRDTGGGSEKLF
D: NA; V: TRBV6-4; size: NA; CDR3: ASTGDTEAF
D: TRBD1; V: TRBV7-2; size: NA; CDR3: ASSTDRGSYNEQF
D: NA; V: TRBV7-9; size: NA; CDR3: ASSLFLAKESTDTQY
D: NA; V: TRBV7-8; size: NA; CDR3: ASSLGATYGYT
D: TRBD1; V: TRBV7-2; size: NA; CDR3: ASSTRQGPLNYGYT
D: NA; V: TRBV9; size: NA; CDR3: ASSVGRGTEAF
D: NA; V: TRBV5-6; size: few; CDR3: ASSLGTGRAVSPLH
D: NA; V: TRBV18; size: NA; CDR3: ASSPTEGRYEQY
D: TRBD1; V: TRBV14; size: NA; CDR3: ASSQRQGAGGYT
D: TRBD1; V: TRBV12-3/TRBV12-4; size: NA; CDR3: ASSWTGHDEQY
D: NA; V: TRBV30; size: NA; CDR3: AWSVLRNSDEQF
D: NA; V: TRBV5-6; size: NA; CDR3: ASSLGTRDFDTEAF
D: NA; V: TRBV24-1; size: once; CDR3: ATSPGGAEEPQH
D: NA; V: TRBV10-3; size: NA; CDR3: AISMNDRSYEQY
D: NA; V: TRBV7-8; size: NA; CDR3: ASSLAAGPYSYEQY
D: TRBD1; V: TRBV6-5; size: NA; CDR3: ASSQGGLNTEAF
D: TRBD2; V: TRBV4-2; size: NA; CDR3: ASSHPPSGLAGGQGDTQY
D: TRBD1; V: TRBV7-9; size: NA; CDR3: ASSLGDREDTQY
D: TRBD1; V: TRBV15; size: NA; CDR3: AISDRGTSPLH
D: TRBD1; V: TRBV5-1; size: NA; CDR3: ASSYMDRDTEAF
D: NA; V: TRBV7-9; size: NA; CDR3: ASSLFNTDTQY
D: NA; V: TRBV3-1/TRBV3-2; size: once; CDR3: ASSQGVARNTEAF
D: TRBD1; V: TRBV10-3; size: few; CDR3: AIRAAAGGVRNTEAF
D: NA; V: TRBV18; size: NA; CDR3: ASFTGHSNYGYT
D: TRBD1; V: TRBV7-6; size: NA; CDR3: ASSLARRGQMNTGELF
D: TRBD1; V: TRBV18; size: NA; CDR3: ASSPQGAGELF
D: NA; V: TRBV12-3/TRBV12-4; size: few; CDR3: ASTSDRLSRYT
D: TRBD1; V: TRBV7-3; size: once; CDR3: ASSIVGQGKGVEQF
D: NA; V: TRBV21-1; size: NA; CDR3: ASSKEAAGGSYEQY
D: NA; V: TRBV2; size: NA; CDR3: ASSESGGSRYSPLH
D: NA; V: TRBV9; size: NA; CDR3: ASSSGDPGNTIY
D: TRBD2; V: TRBV7-9; size: NA; CDR3: ASSLGRGSYEQY
D: NA; V: TRBV7-9; size: NA; CDR3: ASSPTGELF
D: NA; V: TRBV27; size: NA; CDR3: ASSPQGGGQPQH
D: TRBD2; V: TRBV2; size: NA; CDR3: ASSVNTGGEQF
D: TRBD1; V: TRBV5-3; size: NA; CDR3: ARRLISPTRDRYYEQY
D: TRBD2; V: TRBV10-2; size: NA; CDR3: ASTPRGGFYEQY
D: TRBD1; V: TRBV14; size: NA; CDR3: ASSQEFLDRGGGYT
D: TRBD1; V: TRBV10-3; size: NA; CDR3: AISEGQVQETQY
D: NA; V: TRBV5-6; size: NA; CDR3: ASSGRAGVEPQH